This T cell receptor (beta chain) stems from a study of control samples from healthy donors and cancer patients. This table comes from immunoSEQ multiplex PCR, and its TCRdb copy is limited to in-frame clones, with some not included. The sample lists 57,000 or so clones; roughly 92% were seen once. There are 13 residues in the CDR3. Trimming removed 6 bases at V and 7 bases at J, with 10 bases between. Looked up from germline, CDR1 is SGHTA and CDR2 is FQGTGA. This TCR came from a man younger than 40 in good health. Source material: blood. The chain joins TRBV7-3 to TRBJ1-6, with a weak D call TRBD1 (6 bases). CDR3 coding DNA: TGTGCCAGCAGAGGGGGATGGAATTCACCCCTCCACTTT. Protein: CASRGGWNSPLHF.